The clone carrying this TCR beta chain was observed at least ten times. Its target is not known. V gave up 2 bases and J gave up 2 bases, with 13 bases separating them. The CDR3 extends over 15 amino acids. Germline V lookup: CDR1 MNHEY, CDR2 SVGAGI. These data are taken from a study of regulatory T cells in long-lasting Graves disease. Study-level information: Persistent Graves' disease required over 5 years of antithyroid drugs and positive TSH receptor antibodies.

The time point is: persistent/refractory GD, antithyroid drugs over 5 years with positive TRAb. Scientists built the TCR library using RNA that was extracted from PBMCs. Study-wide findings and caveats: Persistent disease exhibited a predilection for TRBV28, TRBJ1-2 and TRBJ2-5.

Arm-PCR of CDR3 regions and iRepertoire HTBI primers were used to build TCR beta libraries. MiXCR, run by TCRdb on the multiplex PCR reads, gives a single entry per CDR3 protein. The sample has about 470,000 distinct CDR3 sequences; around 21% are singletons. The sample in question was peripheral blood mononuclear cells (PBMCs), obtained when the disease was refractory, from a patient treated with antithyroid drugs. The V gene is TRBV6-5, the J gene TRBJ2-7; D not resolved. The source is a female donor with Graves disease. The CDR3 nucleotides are TGTGCCAGCAGTTACCGACCACATGAAACCTACGAGCAGTACTTC. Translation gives CASSYRPHETYEQYF.